The clone carrying this T cell receptor beta chain came up once. It was with 60 Vbeta and 13 Jbeta primers that the PCR ran. Libraries were prepared by immunoSEQ multiplex PCR; TCRdb keeps only in-frame clonotypes and omits some of them. Found here are 130,000 or so clones, more than 70% of them singletons; the top ten hold about 8.3%. The germline gives CDR1 LNHDA, CDR2 SQIVND (reference sequence). J lost 10 bases, V lost 5 bases, and 20 bases had no gene match. This CDR3 spans 17 amino acids. The sample originates from a study of cytomegalovirus exposure and HLA in healthy donors. Material for sequencing was PBMCs. This receptor was obtained from a woman in her fifties or sixties in good health and CMV-seropositive. V and J are TRBV19 and TRBJ2-3; 8 bases map to TRBD2. CDR3 in DNA: TGTGCCAGTAGTTGGGGGTCTTATAGCGGGAAACGCCCATCGCAGTATTTT. It codes for CASSWGSYSGKRPSQYF.